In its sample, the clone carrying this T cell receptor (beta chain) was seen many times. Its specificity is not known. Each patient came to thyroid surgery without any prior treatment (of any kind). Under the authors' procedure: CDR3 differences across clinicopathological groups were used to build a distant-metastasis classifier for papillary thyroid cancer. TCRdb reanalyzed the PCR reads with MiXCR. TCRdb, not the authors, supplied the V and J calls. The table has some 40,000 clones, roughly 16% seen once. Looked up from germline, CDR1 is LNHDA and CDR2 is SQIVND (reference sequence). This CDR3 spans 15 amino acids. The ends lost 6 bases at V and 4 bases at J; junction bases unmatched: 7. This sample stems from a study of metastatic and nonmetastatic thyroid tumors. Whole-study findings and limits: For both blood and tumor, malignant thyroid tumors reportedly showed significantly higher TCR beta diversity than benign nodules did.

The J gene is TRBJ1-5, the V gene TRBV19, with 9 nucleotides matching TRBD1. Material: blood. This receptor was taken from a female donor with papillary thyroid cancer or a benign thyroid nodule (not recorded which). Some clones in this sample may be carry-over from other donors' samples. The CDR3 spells CASRPEDRGNQPQHF. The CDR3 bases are TGTGCCAGTAGGCCAGAGGACAGGGGAAATCAGCCCCAGCATTTT.